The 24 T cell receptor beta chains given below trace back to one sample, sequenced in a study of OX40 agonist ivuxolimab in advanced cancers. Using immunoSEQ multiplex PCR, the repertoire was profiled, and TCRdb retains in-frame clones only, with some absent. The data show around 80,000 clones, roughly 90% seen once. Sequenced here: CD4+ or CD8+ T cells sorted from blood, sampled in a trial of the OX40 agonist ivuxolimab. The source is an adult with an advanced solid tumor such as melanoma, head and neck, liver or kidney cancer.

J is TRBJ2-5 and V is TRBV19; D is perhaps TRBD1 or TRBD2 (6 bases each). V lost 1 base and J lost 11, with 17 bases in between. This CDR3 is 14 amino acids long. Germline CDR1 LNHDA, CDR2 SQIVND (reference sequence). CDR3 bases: TGTGCCAGTAGTATAGGGACAGTTACGGGAGAGCAGTACTTC. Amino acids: CASSIGTVTGEQYF.

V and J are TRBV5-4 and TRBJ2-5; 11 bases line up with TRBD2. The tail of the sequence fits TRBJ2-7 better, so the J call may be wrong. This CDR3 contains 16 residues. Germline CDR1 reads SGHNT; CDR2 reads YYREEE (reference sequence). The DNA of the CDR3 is TGTGCCAGCAGCCCTGGGGCTAGCGGGGGGATCTACGAGCAGTACTTC. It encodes CASSPGASGGIYEQYF.

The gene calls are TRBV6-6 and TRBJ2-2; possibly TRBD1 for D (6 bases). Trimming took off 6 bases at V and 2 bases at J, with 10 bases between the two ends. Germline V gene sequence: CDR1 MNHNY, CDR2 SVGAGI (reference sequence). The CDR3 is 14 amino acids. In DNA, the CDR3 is TGTGCCAGCAGCAGGGGCGCAAACACCGGGGAGCTGTTTTTT. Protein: CASSRGANTGELFF.

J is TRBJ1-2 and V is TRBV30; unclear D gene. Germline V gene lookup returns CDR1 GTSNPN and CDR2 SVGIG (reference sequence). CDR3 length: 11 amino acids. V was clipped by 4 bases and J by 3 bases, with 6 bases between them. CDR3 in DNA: TGTGCCTGGATAAGTGACTATGGCTACACCTTC. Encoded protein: CAWISDYGYTF.

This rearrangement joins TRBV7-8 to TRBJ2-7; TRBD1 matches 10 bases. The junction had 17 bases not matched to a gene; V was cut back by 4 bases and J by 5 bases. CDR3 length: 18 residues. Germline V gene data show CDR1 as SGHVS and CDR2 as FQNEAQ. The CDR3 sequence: CASSYTGTGVASLNEQYF. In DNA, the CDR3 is TGTGCCAGCAGCTATACCGGGACAGGGGTCGCAAGTCTCAACGAGCAGTACTTC.

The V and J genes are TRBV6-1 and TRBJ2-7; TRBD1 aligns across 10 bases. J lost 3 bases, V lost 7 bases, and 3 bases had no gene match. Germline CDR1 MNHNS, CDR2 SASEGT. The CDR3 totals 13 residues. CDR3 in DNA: TGTGCCAGCACATGGACAGGGGGCTACGAGCAGTACTTC. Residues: CASTWTGGYEQYF.

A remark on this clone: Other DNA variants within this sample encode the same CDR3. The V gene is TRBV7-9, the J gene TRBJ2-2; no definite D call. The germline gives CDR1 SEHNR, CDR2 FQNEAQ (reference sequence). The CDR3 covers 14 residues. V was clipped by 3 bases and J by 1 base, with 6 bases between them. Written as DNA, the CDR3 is TGTGCCAGCAGCTTGGGCAGGAACACCGGGGAGCTGTTTTTT. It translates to CASSLGRNTGELFF.

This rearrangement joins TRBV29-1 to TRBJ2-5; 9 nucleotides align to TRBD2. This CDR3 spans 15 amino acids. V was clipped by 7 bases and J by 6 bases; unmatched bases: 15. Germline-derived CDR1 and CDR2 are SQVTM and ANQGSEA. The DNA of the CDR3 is TGCAGCGCCACGATCGCTAGCGGGATTCATAAGACCCAGTACTTC. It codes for CSATIASGIHKTQYF.

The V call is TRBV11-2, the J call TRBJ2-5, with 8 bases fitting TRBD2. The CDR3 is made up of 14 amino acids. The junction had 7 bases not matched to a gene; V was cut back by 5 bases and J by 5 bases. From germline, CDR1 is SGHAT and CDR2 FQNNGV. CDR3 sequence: CASSRGAGAETQYF. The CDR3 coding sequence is TGTGCCAGCAGCCGAGGAGCGGGGGCGGAGACCCAGTACTTC.

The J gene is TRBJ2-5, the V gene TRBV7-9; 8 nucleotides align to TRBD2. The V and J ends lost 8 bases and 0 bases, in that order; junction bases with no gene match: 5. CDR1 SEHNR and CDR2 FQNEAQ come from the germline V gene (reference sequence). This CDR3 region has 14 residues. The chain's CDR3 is CASLTGGDQETQYF. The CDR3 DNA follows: TGTGCCAGCCTCACGGGGGGGGACCAAGAGACCCAGTACTTC.

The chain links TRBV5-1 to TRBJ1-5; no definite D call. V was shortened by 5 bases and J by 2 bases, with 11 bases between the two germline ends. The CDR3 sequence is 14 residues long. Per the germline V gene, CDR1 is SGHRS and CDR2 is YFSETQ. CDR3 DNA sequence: TGCGCCAGCAGACTGGCTCCGGGCAATCAGCCCCAGCATTTT. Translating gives CASRLAPGNQPQHF.

The CDR3 DNA reads TGTGCCAGCAGGGACAGAAGCACAGATACGCAGTATTTT. As protein: CASRDRSTDTQYF. V is TRBV27 and J is TRBJ2-3, with D tentatively TRBD1 (6 bases). The CDR3 is 13 amino acids. CDR1 and CDR2 (germline): MNHEY, SMNVEV (reference sequence). Trimming took 6 bases from V and 0 from J, leaving 7 bases between them.

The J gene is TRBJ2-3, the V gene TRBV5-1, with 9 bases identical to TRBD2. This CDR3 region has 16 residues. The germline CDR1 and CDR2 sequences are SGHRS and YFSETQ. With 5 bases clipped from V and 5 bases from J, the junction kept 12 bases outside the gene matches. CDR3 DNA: TGCGCCAGCAGAACGGGGCTAGCGGGGTCGATAGATACGCAGTATTTT. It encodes CASRTGLAGSIDTQYF. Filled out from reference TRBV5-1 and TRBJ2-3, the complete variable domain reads KAGVTQTPRYLIKTRGQQVTLSCSPISGHRSVSWYQQTPGQGLQFLFEYFSETQRNKGNFPGRFSGRQFSNSRSEMNVSTLELGDSALYLCASRTGLAGSIDTQYFGPGTRLTVL.

The CDR3 DNA is TGTGCCAGCAGCGGAAGCGGGAGGGCGAGCGGGGAGCTGTTTTTT. It is translated as CASSGSGRASGELFF. J is TRBJ2-2 and V is TRBV5-6; 10 positions match TRBD2. Germline lookup yields CDR1 SGHDT and CDR2 YYEEEE. CDR3 length equals 15 residues. Unmatched junction bases numbered 7, after V lost 4 bases and J lost 7 bases.

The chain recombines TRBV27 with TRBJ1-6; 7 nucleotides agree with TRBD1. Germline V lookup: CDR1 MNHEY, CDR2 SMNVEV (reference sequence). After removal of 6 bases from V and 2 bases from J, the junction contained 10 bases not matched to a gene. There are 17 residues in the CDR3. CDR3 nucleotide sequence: TGTGCCAGCAGCGCCACAGGGGAGGACCCCTATAATTCACCCCTCCACTTT. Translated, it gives CASSATGEDPYNSPLHF.

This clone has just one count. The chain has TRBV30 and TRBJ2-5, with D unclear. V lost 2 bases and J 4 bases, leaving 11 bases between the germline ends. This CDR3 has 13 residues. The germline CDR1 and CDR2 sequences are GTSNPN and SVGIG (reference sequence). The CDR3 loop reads CAWSKAPGETQYF. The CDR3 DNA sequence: TGTGCCTGGAGTAAGGCCCCCGGAGAGACCCAGTACTTC.

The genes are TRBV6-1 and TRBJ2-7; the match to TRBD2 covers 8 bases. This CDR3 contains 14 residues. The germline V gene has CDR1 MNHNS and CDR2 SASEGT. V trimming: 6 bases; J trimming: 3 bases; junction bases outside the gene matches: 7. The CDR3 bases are TGTGCCAGCAGCAGCGGGAGCGATCACTACGAGCAGTACTTC. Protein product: CASSSGSDHYEQYF.

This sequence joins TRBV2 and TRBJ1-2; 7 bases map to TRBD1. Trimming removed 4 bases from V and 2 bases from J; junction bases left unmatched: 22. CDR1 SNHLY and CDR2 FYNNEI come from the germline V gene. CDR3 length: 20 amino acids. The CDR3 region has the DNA TGTGCCAGCAGTGCCCCGATCGGCACTCTACCGGGACAGAACAACTATGGCTACACCTTC. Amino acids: CASSAPIGTLPGQNNYGYTF.

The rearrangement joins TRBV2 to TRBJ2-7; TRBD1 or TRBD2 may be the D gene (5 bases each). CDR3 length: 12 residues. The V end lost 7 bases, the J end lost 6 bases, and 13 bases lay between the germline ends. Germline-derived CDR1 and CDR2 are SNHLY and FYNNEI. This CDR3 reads CASTQGTSEQYF. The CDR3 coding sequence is TGTGCCAGCACGCAAGGGACGTCCGAGCAGTACTTC.

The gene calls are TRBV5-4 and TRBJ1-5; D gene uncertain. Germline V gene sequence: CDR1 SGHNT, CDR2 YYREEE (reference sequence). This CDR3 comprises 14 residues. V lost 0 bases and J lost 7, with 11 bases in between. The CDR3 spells CASSLAALSQPQHF. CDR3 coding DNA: TGTGCCAGCAGCTTGGCCGCCCTCAGCCAGCCCCAGCATTTT.

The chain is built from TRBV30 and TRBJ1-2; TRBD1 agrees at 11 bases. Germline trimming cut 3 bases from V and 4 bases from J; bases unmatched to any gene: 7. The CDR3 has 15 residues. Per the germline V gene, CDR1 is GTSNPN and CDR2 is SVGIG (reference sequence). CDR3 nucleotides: TGTGCCTGGAGAGCCGGGACAGGGGGTGTCTATGGCTACACCTTC. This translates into CAWRAGTGGVYGYTF.

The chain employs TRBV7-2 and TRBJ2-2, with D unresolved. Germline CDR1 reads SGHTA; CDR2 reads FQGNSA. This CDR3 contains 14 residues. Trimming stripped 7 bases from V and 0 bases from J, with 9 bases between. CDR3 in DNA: TGTGCCAGCAACGACGGCGCGAACACCGGGGAGCTGTTTTTT. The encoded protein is CASNDGANTGELFF.

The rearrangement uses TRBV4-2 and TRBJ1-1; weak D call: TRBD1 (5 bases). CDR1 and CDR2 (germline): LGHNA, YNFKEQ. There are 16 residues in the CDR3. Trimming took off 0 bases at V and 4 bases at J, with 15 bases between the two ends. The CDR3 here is CASSQEWAREVTEAFF. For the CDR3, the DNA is TGTGCCAGCAGCCAAGAGTGGGCCAGGGAGGTCACTGAAGCTTTCTTT.

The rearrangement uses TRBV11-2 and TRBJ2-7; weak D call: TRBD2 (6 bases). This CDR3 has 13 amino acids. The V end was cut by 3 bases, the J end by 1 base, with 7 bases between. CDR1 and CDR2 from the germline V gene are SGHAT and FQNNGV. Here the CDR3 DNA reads TGTGCCAGCAGCTTCGGACTATCCTACGAGCAGTACTTC. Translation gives CASSFGLSYEQYF.